The clone carrying this TCR beta chain was counted only a few times. These data originate in a study of T cells after yellow fever vaccination. Trimming cost V 1 base and J 3 bases, with 12 bases left between them. The germline V gene has CDR1 KGHDR and CDR2 SFDVKD. The CDR3 consists of 17 residues. One entry per CDR3 protein results from TCRdb running MiXCR on the 5' RACE reads. The sample yields some 560,000 distinct CDR3 sequences, 15% to 20% seen once. The chain is built from TRBV24-1 and TRBJ2-6; the D gene is possibly TRBD1 (6 bases). The source is a man under 40 who received the YFV17D yellow fever vaccine. The material sequenced was PBMCs, taken 15 days after the yellow fever booster vaccination. This chain's CDR3 is CATSDFPGADGANVLTF. As DNA, the CDR3 is TGTGCCACCAGTGATTTCCCAGGGGCGGATGGGGCCAACGTCCTGACTTTC.